This T cell receptor beta chain was documented in a study of shared clonotypes between healthy human individuals. To note about this clone: Its cognate antigen is unknown.

Findings of the study overall: Memory subsets generally showed smaller estimated richness than naive subsets did. Incomplete sequencing of sorted subsets was indicated by rarefaction despite large depth.

Produced via immunoSEQ multiplex PCR; TCRdb's table is partial and in-frame only. The sample shows 2,100,000 or so clones, under 97% of them seen only once. This CDR3 comprises 15 residues. Germline V lookup: CDR1 SQVTM, CDR2 ANQGSEA. Trimming removed 3 bases from V and 8 bases from J; junction bases left unmatched: 7. The sequenced sample was naive CD4+ T cells sorted from blood. Noted subset: CD45RA+ positively selected. The gene calls are TRBV29-1 and TRBJ2-1, with TRBD2 identical over 13 bases. This TCR derives from a man younger than 30 in good health. The CDR3 spells CSVEGLAGLIDEQFF. The CDR3 region has the DNA TGCAGCGTTGAGGGACTAGCGGGATTGATCGATGAGCAGTTCTTC.